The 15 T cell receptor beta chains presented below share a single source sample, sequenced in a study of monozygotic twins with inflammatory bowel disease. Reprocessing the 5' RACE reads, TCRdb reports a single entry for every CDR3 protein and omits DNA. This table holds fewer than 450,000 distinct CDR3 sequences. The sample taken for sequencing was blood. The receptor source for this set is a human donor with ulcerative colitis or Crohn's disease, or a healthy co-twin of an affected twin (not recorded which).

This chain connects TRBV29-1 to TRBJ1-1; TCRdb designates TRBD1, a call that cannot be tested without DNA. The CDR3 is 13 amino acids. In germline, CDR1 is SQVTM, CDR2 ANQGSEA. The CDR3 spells CSVAEPGGTEAFF. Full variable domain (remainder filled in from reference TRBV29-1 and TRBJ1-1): SAVISQKPSRDICQRGTSLTIQCQVDSQVTMMFWYRQQPGQSLTLIATANQGSEATYESGFVIDKFPISRPNLTFSTLTVSNMSPEDSSIYLCSVAEPGGTEAFFGQGTRLTVV.

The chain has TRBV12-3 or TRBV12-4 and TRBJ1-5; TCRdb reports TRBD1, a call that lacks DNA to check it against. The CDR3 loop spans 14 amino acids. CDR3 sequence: CASSALTGNQPQHF.

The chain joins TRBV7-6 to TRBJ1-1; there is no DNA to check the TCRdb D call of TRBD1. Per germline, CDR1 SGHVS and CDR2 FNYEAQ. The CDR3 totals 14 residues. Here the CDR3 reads CASSVRDTNTEAFF.

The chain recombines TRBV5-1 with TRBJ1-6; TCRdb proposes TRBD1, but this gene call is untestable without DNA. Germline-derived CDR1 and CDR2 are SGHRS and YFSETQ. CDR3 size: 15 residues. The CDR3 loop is CASSLGETDNSPLHF.

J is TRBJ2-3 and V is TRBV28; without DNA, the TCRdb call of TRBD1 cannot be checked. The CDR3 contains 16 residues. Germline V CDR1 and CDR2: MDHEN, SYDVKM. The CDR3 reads CASISFEGGVSDTQYF.

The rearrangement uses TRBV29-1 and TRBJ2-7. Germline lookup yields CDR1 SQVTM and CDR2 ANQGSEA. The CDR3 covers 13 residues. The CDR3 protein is CSVGGVLTDEQYF.

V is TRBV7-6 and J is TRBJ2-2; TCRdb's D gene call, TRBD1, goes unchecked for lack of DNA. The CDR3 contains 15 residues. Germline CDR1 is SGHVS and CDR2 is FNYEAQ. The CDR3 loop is CASSTGPPDTGELFF.

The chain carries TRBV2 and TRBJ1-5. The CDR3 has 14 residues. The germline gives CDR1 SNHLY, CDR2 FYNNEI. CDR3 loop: CASSEVYSNQPQHF.

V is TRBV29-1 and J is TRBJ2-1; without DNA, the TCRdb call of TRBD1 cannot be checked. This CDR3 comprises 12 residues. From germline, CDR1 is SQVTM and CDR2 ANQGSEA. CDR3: CSVGAGDNEQFF.

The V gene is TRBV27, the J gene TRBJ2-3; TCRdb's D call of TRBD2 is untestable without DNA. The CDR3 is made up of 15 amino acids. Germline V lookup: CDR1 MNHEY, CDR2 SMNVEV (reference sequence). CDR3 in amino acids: CASRALAGLGDTQYF.

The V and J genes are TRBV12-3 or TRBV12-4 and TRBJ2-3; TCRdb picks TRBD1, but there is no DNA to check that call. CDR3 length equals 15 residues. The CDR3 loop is CASSLGVASTDTQYF.

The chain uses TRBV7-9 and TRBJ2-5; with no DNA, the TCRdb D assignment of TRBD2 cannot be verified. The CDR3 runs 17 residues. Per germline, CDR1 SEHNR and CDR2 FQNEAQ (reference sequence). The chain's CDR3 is CASSLARAILRQETQYF.

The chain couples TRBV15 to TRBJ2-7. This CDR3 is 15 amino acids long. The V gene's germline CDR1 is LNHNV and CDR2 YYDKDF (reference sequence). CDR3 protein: CATSRAIQGPYEQYF.

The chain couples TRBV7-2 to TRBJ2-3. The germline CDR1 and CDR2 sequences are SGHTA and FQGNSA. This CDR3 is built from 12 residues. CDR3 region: CASSQFGDTQYF.

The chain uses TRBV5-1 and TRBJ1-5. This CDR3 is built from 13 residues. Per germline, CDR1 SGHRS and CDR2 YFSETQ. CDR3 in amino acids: CASSLRPNQPQHF.